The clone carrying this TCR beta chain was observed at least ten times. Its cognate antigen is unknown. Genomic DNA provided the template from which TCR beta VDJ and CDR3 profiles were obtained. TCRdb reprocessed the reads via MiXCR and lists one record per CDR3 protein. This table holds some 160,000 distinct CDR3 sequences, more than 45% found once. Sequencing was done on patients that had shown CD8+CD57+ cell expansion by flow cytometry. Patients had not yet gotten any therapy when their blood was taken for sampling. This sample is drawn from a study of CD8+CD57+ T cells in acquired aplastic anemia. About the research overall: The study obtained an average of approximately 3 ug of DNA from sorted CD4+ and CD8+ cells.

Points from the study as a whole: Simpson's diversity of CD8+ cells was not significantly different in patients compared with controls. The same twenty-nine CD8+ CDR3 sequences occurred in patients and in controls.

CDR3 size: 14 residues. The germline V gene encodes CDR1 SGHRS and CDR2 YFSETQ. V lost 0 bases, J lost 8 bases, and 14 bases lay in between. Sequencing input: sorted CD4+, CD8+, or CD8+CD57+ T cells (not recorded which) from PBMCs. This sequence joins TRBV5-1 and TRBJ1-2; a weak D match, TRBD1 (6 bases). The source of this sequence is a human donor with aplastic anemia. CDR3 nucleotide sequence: TGCGCCAGCAGCTTGGCCCAGGGGATATACGGCTACACCTTC. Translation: CASSLAQGIYGYTF.